These T cell receptor beta chains were read from a single sample in a study of cytomegalovirus exposure and HLA in healthy donors. Profiling relied on immunoSEQ multiplex PCR, and the TCRdb table lists in-frame clones only, not all of them. The table includes about 87,000 clones, roughly 70% detected once. Sequences were obtained from PBMCs. The receptors shown here come from a man aged 30 to 45 in good health and CMV-seropositive. The CDR3 runs from the conserved cysteine through the conserved F or W. Fields, in order: V gene, J gene, D gene, clone size, CDR3 protein, CDR3 DNA. A D gene is named only where the DNA matches it firmly. Some rows have no size entry. The others give once, few or many, or a class for an expanded clone.

TRBV19	TRBJ2-3	TRBD2	.	CASMAGGSDTQYF	TGTGCCAGTATGGCGGGGGGGTCAGATACGCAGTATTTT
TRBV7-9	TRBJ1-2	TRBD1	.	CASSRQGVNYGYTF	TGTGCCAGCAGTCGACAGGGAGTTAACTATGGCTACACCTTC
TRBV27	TRBJ2-5	TRBD2	.	CASSLLGGVETQYF	TGTGCCAGCAGTTTACTTGGGGGGGTGGAGACCCAGTACTTC
TRBV5-8	TRBJ2-1	TRBD2	few	CASSLARLAGVNNEQFF	TGTGCCAGCAGCTTGGCCCGACTAGCGGGAGTTAACAATGAGCAGTTCTTC
TRBV9	TRBJ2-1	TRBD2	.	CASSVAPASGGGYEQFF	TGTGCCAGCAGCGTAGCTCCTGCTAGCGGGGGAGGTTATGAGCAGTTCTTC
TRBV25-1	TRBJ2-7	.	.	CASSESRTPPFYEQYF	TGTGCCAGCAGTGAATCTAGGACACCACCCTTCTACGAGCAGTACTTC
TRBV18	TRBJ1-1	.	once	CASSPAQDTEAFF	TGTGCCAGCTCACCAGCCCAGGACACTGAAGCTTTCTTT
TRBV4-3	TRBJ1-4	.	few	CASSQGAPQKLFF	TGCGCCAGCAGCCAGGGGGCCCCCCAAAAACTGTTTTTT
TRBV19	TRBJ1-5	.	few	CASSIGQGQRPQHF	TGTGCCAGTAGTATAGGGCAGGGACAACGGCCCCAGCATTTT
TRBV6-4	TRBJ1-1	.	once	CASSETRSGTEAFF	TGTGCCAGCAGTGAAACCAGATCGGGCACTGAAGCTTTCTTT
TRBV7-9	TRBJ1-4	.	few	CASSRSQGLTNEKLFF	TGTGCCAGCAGCAGATCTCAGGGTCTAACTAATGAAAAACTGTTTTTT
TRBV29-1	TRBJ1-4	.	many	CSVETVNEKLFF	TGCAGCGTGGAGACAGTTAATGAAAAACTGTTTTTT
TRBV29-1	TRBJ2-1	.	.	CSVVSGYPREQFF	TGCAGCGTTGTATCGGGGTACCCGAGGGAGCAGTTCTTC
TRBV11-3	TRBJ2-3	.	.	CASSFHTDTQYF	TGTGCCAGCAGCTTCCACACAGATACGCAGTATTTT
TRBV6-5	TRBJ2-3	TRBD2	once	CASSYGSGGSDTQYF	TGTGCCAGCAGTTATGGTAGCGGGGGTTCAGATACGCAGTATTTT
TRBV7-8	TRBJ2-1	.	.	CASSPLTGASYNEQFF	TGTGCCAGCAGCCCTTTGACAGGCGCCTCCTACAATGAGCAGTTCTTC
TRBV28	TRBJ1-5	TRBD1	.	CASNLLTGTDNQPQHF	TGTGCCAGCAATCTTCTCACCGGGACAGATAATCAGCCCCAGCATTTT
TRBV7-9	TRBJ2-3	TRBD2	few	CASSPQTSGGSSRYF	TGTGCCAGCAGCCCCCAAACTAGCGGGGGCTCCTCGAGGTATTTT
TRBV6-5	TRBJ1-5	.	.	CASSRGAEQPQHF	TGTGCCAGCAGTCGGGGGGCGGAACAGCCCCAGCATTTT
TRBV9	TRBJ1-6	.	few	CASTTDRDSPLHF	TGTGCCAGCACCACCGATCGGGATTCACCCCTCCACTTT
TRBV19	TRBJ1-1	.	once	CASSIVAGRDTEAFF	TGTGCCAGTAGTATAGTGGCAGGGAGGGACACTGAAGCTTTCTTT
TRBV18	TRBJ1-1	.	.	CASSPSSTGTEAFF	TGTGCCAGCTCACCCTCCTCTACCGGGACAGAAGCTTTCTTT
TRBV30	TRBJ2-3	.	.	CAWNQVTDTQYF	TGTGCCTGGAATCAGGTGACAGATACGCAGTATTTT
TRBV15	TRBJ1-1	.	.	CATSRDRLEWGENTEAFF	TGTGCCACCAGCAGAGACCGTTTAGAGTGGGGAGAGAACACTGAAGCTTTCTTT
TRBV5-6	TRBJ2-1	.	.	CASSHSDRSYNEQFF	TGTGCCAGCAGCCATAGCGATCGCTCCTACAATGAGCAGTTCTTC
TRBV7-9	TRBJ2-7	.	.	CASSFNREQYF	TGTGCCAGCAGCTTTAACAGGGAGCAGTACTTC
TRBV30	TRBJ1-2	TRBD1	.	CAWSSTDRGGYPF	TGTGCCTGGAGTTCAACCGACAGGGGCGGCTACCCCTTC
TRBV28	TRBJ1-1	.	.	CASSLVYSNTEAFF	TGTGCCAGCAGTTTAGTCTACAGTAACACTGAAGCTTTCTTT
TRBV5-1	TRBJ1-1	.	few	CASRAAGAGTEAFF	TGCGCCAGCAGGGCCGCGGGGGCCGGCACTGAAGCTTTCTTT
TRBV15	TRBJ1-1	TRBD1	.	CATSRENRGNTEAFF	TGTGCCACCAGCAGAGAGAACAGGGGGAACACTGAAGCTTTCTTT